The source of this T cell receptor (beta chain) is a study of cytotoxic CD8 clonotypes in ibrutinib-treated CLL. Study context: IGHV unmutated 17 to 18; relapsed/refractory 11; treatment-naive roughly 15. By median around 69 months, around twelve had progressed and 14 stayed remitted; responses had been 2 complete and about 24 partial.

This clone is a singleton in its sample. The antigen remains unidentified. TCR beta libraries used roughly 2 micrograms of DNA from cryopreserved PBMCs. The method was immunoSEQ multiplex PCR; TCRdb's version includes in-frame clones alone and lacks a portion of them. The sample holds about 200,000 clones, around 70% seen once. The CDR3 has 16 residues. Germline CDR1 and CDR2: MNHNS and SASEGT. Trimming at V came to 2 bases and at J to 5 bases, leaving 9 bases not matched to a gene. Points from the study as a whole: Among the clonotypes, public ones were uncommon and contracted or held stable on treatment.

The sequenced sample was PBMCs, obtained after 12 months of ibrutinib treatment. The sequence came from a human donor with chronic lymphocytic leukemia. This chain connects TRBV6-1 to TRBJ2-7; TRBD1 aligns across 10 bases. In DNA form, the CDR3 reads TGTGCCAGCAGTGAATTGAGGGACAGGGGACTCAACGAGCAGTACTTC. Protein: CASSELRDRGLNEQYF.